Each of the 6 T cell receptor beta chains below was sequenced from the same sample in a study of cytomegalovirus exposure and HLA in healthy donors. Clones were read by immunoSEQ multiplex PCR, and TCRdb kept only the in-frame ones, dropping some. Among 180,000 or so clones, about 83% were seen once, and the ten largest hold 1.4%. Sequencing used PBMCs. Source of these receptors: a woman between 25 and 40 years old in good health and CMV-seronegative.

Only one count was recorded for this clone. This chain joins TRBV27 and TRBJ2-7, with 7 positions matching TRBD2. The CDR3 is 16 amino acids. With 3 bases clipped from V and 3 bases from J, the junction kept 11 bases outside the gene matches. Germline loops: CDR1 MNHEY, CDR2 SMNVEV (reference sequence). As DNA, the CDR3 is TGTGCCAGCAGTTTGGCGGGGGTGGGCAGATACTACGAGCAGTACTTC. Its translation: CASSLAGVGRYYEQYF.

This chain joins TRBV6-1 and TRBJ1-5, with D hard to call. Per germline, CDR1 MNHNS and CDR2 SASEGT. Trimming took 3 bases from V and 10 from J, leaving 16 bases between them. The CDR3 is made up of 14 amino acids. CDR3 sequence: CASSDGGQVGPQHF. CDR3 in DNA: TGTGCCAGCAGTGATGGTGGTCAGGTAGGTCCCCAGCATTTT.

Turning to this clone: At the DNA level, this CDR3 is encoded by other sequences in the same sample as well. The chain carries TRBV7-9 and TRBJ1-1; D may be TRBD1 (5 bases). Germline loops: CDR1 SEHNR, CDR2 FQNEAQ (reference sequence). V was cut by 1 base and J by 7 bases, with 7 bases left in between. This CDR3 spans 12 amino acids. CDR3: CASSLGQLEAFF. In DNA, the CDR3 is TGTGCCAGCAGCTTAGGACAGCTTGAAGCTTTCTTT.

This clone showed up just a few times. The gene calls are TRBV5-1 and TRBJ2-7, with 7 bases identical to TRBD1. CDR3 length equals 12 residues. The germline gives CDR1 SGHRS, CDR2 YFSETQ. With 1 base clipped from V and 6 bases from J, the junction kept 1 base outside the gene matches. The CDR3 nucleotides are TGCGCCAGCAGCTTGACAGGGGTCGAGCAGTACTTC. Its protein is CASSLTGVEQYF.

Details on this clone: At one end the junction does not follow the germline gene, possibly because of a read error. The chain uses TRBV6-5 and TRBJ1-2, with unresolved D. Germline lookup yields CDR1 MNHEY and CDR2 SVGAGI. The CDR3 sequence is 13 residues long. This CDR3 is CASIGSLNYGYTF. In DNA, the CDR3 is TGTGCCAGCATCGGAAGTCTGAACTACGGCTACACCTTC.

The chain employs TRBV10-3 and TRBJ1-1; tentatively, D is TRBD1 (6 bases). CDR1 is ENHRY, CDR2 SYGVKD, per germline. The CDR3 covers 16 residues. V was shortened by 4 bases and J by 3 bases, with 18 bases between the two germline ends. The CDR3 reads CAISGLQGLKDTEAFF. The CDR3 bases are TGTGCCATCAGTGGTTTACAGGGTCTGAAGGACACTGAAGCTTTCTTT.